The 5 T cell receptor beta chains below come from one sample, sequenced in a study of T-cell memory formation after mild COVID-19. Each CDR3 protein is one row after TCRdb ran MiXCR on the 5' RACE reads. The table records 130,000 to 150,000 distinct CDR3 sequences, over 15% of them present only once. Material: PBMCs or a T cell subset sorted from them (not recorded which). These receptors all come from an adult woman who had mild COVID-19 (a few samples of this study predate the infection). Cell type and time point are not known.

The chain links TRBV24-1 to TRBJ2-7, with 15 bases identical to TRBD2. Trimming removed 5 bases from V and 6 bases from J; junction bases left unmatched: 7. This CDR3 is 16 amino acids long. CDR1 is KGHDR, CDR2 SFDVKD, per germline. In DNA form, the CDR3 reads TGTGCCACCAGTGGGGGACTAGCGGGAGGAGGAGGCGAGCAGTACTTC. Amino acid sequence: CATSGGLAGGGGEQYF.

At least ten counts were recorded for this clonotype. The CDR3 sequence is CASSSTSQPTDTQYF. The CDR3 DNA sequence: TGTGCCAGCAGCTCGACCAGCCAACCCACAGATACGCAGTATTTT. The V and J genes are TRBV7-9 and TRBJ2-3; the D is unclear. This CDR3 comprises 15 residues. Germline V CDR1 and CDR2: SEHNR, FQNEAQ (reference sequence). V was pared by 4 bases and J by 2 bases, with 13 bases between.

This clonotype turned up a few times. The rearrangement uses TRBV2 and TRBJ1-5; D is uncertain. The length of the CDR3 is 14 residues. Germline V gene sequence: CDR1 SNHLY, CDR2 FYNNEI. Trimming took 4 bases from V and 0 from J, leaving 7 bases between them. DNA for the CDR3: TGTGCCAGCAGTGCCTGGACTAGCAATCAGCCCCAGCATTTT. It translates to CASSAWTSNQPQHF.

This chain links TRBV6-1 with TRBJ1-1, with a weak D call TRBD1 (5 bases). CDR3 size: 13 residues. Germline loops: CDR1 MNHNS, CDR2 SASEGT. V lost 5 bases to trimming and J lost 8 bases, with 15 bases between them. Here the CDR3 reads CASSWGTGKEAFF. CDR3 sequence (DNA): TGTGCCAGCAGTTGGGGGACCGGCAAGGAAGCTTTCTTT.

Points on this clonotype: A much larger clone is a single base away; this may be a read error. The V call is TRBV20-1, the J call TRBJ2-5; D is perhaps TRBD2 (6 bases). Germline CDR1 is DFQATT and CDR2 is SNEGSKA (reference sequence). Trimming stripped 4 bases from V and 4 bases from J, with 16 bases between. CDR3 length: 14 amino acids. The CDR3 DNA reads as TGCAGTGCTAAGTCAGTCGGGAGTGGAGAGACCCAGTACTTC. Its translation is CSAKSVGSGETQYF.